The source of this T cell receptor beta chain is a study of Graves' ophthalmopathy and Graves' hyperthyroidism. Whole-study results and caveats: The majority of expanded thyroid clonotypes above 0.001 frequency also occurred in blood. A classifier, a 13-signature model, separated ophthalmopathy from stable hyperthyroidism with roughly 86% sensitivity and about 82% specificity.

The CDR3 runs to 13 residues. Looked up from germline, CDR1 is MGHDK and CDR2 is SYGVNS. V was clipped by 7 bases and J by 7 bases; unmatched bases: 8. This clonotype was counted many times. What it binds is not known. RNA transcripts served as template for amplifying TCR beta CDR3 sequences. HTBI primers were used in a first-round RT-PCR, which preceded a second-round multiplex PCR. TCRdb analysed the multiplex PCR reads with MiXCR anew, one entry per CDR3 protein. The table lists about 410,000 distinct CDR3 sequences, about 16% of them singletons, with 1.5% to 2% in the top ten. The V gene is TRBV25-1, the J gene TRBJ2-7; the match to TRBD2 covers 9 bases. This TCR was recovered from a woman under 30 with Graves' ophthalmopathy. Sequenced: peripheral blood. The CDR3 coding sequence is TGTGCCAGCATTTCCAGCGGGAGGAGGGAGCAGTACTTC. Its protein product is CASISSGRREQYF.